A single sample gave rise to the 5 T cell receptor beta chains below, sequenced in a study of T cell clonality in common variable immunodeficiency (dated by TCRdb to between 2015 and 2017). Study-level results and caveats: Reportedly, TCRbeta sequences from CVID had fewer deletions and N-nucleotide insertions, and highly modified clones with 13 or more V deletions were absent from CVID.

Library generation was performed with the immunoSEQ multiplex PCR assay. Sourced from immuneACCESS, this table was stored by TCRdb with only in-frame sequences that have V and J called. A share of the clones is absent; for the studies checked, an unresolved V gene accounts for under half, and the remainder has no known explanation. This sample includes tens of thousands of clones, and none of them was observed just once. In total, the top ten clones hold approximately 5.4% of the sample. No antigens are known for them. Sequencing used peripheral blood mononuclear cells. Source of these receptors: a human donor with common variable immunodeficiency.

In this sample, this clone turned up a few times. Sequencing ends 3 residues short of the CDR3 end; the germline J gene provides the rest. The rearrangement uses TRBV16 and TRBJ2-7, with D uncertain. Trimming took 0 bases from V and 6 from J, leaving 6 bases between them. The CDR3 runs to 12 residues. Germline values: CDR1 KGHSY, CDR2 FQNENV. The CDR3 spells CASSQSGGEQYF. The DNA read from the CDR3 is TGTGCCAGCAGCCAATCCGGTGGCGAG.

This clone was seen repeatedly, ten times or more. The read ends 3 residues before the CDR3 terminus; that terminus is restored from the germline J gene. This chain connects TRBV20-1 to TRBJ2-7, with 8 bases that match TRBD2. Germline-derived CDR1 and CDR2 are DFQATT and SNEGSKA (reference sequence). The CDR3 has 17 amino acids. V was clipped by 0 bases and J by 4 bases; unmatched bases: 14. The part of the CDR3 DNA that was read is TGCAGTGCTAGAGATATAGAAAAGCGGGGGACAAGTTACGAG. Amino acid sequence: CSARDIEKRGTSYE. The complete CDR3 reads CSARDIEKRGTSYEQYF.

In regard to this clone: The read comes to an end 3 residues before the CDR3 does, leaving the germline J gene to fill in the end. The genes are TRBV30 and TRBJ1-5; TRBD1 matches 8 bases. The CDR3 consists of 13 residues. Germline CDR1 and CDR2: GTSNPN and SVGIG (reference sequence). The V segment lost 4 bases and the J segment 7 bases; nucleotides outside the gene matches: 6. The CDR3 DNA, read in part, is TGTGCCTGGACCCAGGGGGCTGGGCAGCCC. Protein product: CAWTQGAGQP. The CDR3 reads in full as CAWTQGAGQPQHF.

This clone occurred many times. The sequenced CDR3 bases are TGTGCCAGCAGCCACTACAACCTGGATAATGAAAAA. Its translation: CASSHYNLDNEK. From start to end, the CDR3 is CASSHYNLDNEKLFF. The chain couples TRBV5-5 to TRBJ1-4; the D is unclear. The CDR3 goes on 3 residues after the read ends, and that part is filled in from the germline J gene. The germline CDR1 and CDR2 sequences are SGHKS and YYEKEE (reference sequence). This CDR3 comprises 15 residues. The V end lost 4 bases, the J end lost 4 bases, and 14 bases lay between the germline ends.

This clone was counted between two and nine times. The read comes to an end 3 residues before the CDR3 does, leaving the germline J gene to fill in the end. V gene TRBV7-9 combines with J gene TRBJ1-4; D is unclear. The ends were cut back, 4 bases at V and 8 bases at J, with 8 bases in the middle. CDR1 and CDR2 from the germline V gene are SEHNR and FQNEAQ (reference sequence). The CDR3 has 12 residues. The CDR3 sequence: CASSYSQEKLFF. The sequenced part of the CDR3 DNA is TGTGCCAGCAGCTACAGCCAGGAAAAA.